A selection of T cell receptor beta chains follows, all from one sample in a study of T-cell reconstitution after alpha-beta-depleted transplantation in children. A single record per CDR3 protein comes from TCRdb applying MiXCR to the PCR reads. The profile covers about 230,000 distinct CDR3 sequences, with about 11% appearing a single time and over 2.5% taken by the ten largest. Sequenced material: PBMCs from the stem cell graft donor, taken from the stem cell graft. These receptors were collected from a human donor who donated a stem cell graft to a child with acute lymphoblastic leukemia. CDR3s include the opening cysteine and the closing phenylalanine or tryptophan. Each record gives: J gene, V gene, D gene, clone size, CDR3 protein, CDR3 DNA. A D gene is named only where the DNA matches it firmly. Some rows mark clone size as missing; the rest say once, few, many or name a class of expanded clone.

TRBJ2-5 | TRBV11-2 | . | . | CASGQGGETQYF | TGTGCCAGCGGCCAGGGTGGGGAGACCCAGTACTTC
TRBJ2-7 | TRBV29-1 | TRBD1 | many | CSVGTGASYEQYF | TGCAGCGTTGGGACAGGGGCCTCCTACGAGCAGTACTTC
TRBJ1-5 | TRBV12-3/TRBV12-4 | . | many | CASSSRDYNQPQHF | TGTGCCAGCAGTTCCCGGGATTACAATCAGCCCCAGCATTTT
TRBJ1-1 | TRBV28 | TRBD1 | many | CASSLGDRNTEAFF | TGTGCCAGCAGTTTAGGGGACAGGAACACTGAAGCTTTCTTT
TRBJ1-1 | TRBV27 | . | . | CASSSRTEITEAFF | TGTGCCAGCAGTTCTAGGACTGAGATCACTGAAGCTTTCTTT
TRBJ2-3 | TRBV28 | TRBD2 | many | CASSLPFSGIEEDTQYF | TGTGCCAGCAGTTTACCCTTTAGCGGGATTGAAGAAGATACGCAGTATTTT
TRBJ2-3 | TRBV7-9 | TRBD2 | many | CASSLGGGTQYF | TGTGCCAGCAGCTTAGGCGGGGGTACGCAGTATTTT
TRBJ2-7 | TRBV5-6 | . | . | CASSSTRAGSTLLEQYF | TGTGCCAGCAGCTCGACTAGGGCGGGAAGCACTTTACTGGAGCAGTACTTC
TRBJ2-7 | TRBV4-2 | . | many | CASSQDYPGAYEQYF | TGTGCCAGCAGCCAAGATTATCCAGGGGCCTACGAGCAGTACTTC
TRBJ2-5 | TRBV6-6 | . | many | CASTQRGTQYF | TGTGCCAGCACCCAAAGGGGGACCCAGTACTTC
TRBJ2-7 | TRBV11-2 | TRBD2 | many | CASSLEASGSWRSREQYF | TGTGCCAGCAGCTTAGAGGCTAGCGGGAGCTGGAGATCGAGGGAGCAGTACTTC
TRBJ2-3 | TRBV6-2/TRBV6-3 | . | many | CASSYADSSSTDTQYF | TGTGCCAGCAGTTACGCGGACTCGTCTAGCACAGATACGCAGTATTTT
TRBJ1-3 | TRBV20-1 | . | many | CSASPGHGNTIYF | TGCAGTGCTAGTCCGGGACACGGAAACACCATATATTTT
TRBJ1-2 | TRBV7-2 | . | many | CASSPTGPGYGYTF | TGTGCCAGCAGCCCCACTGGACCGGGCTATGGCTACACCTTC
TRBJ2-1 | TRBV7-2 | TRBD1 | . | CASRPKGQGSYNEQFF | TGTGCCAGCAGACCTAAGGGACAGGGGTCCTACAATGAGCAGTTCTTC
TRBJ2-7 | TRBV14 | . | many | CASSHYGYYEQYF | TGTGCCAGCAGCCATTATGGATACTACGAGCAGTACTTC
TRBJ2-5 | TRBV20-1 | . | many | CSARGVSGVEETQYF | TGCAGTGCTAGAGGGGTTTCAGGGGTCGAAGAGACCCAGTACTTC
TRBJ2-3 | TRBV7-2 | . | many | CASSSISTSTDTQYF | TGTGCCAGCAGCTCGATCTCCACAAGCACAGATACGCAGTATTTT
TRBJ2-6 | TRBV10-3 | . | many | CAISESRSSGANVLTF | TGTGCCATCAGTGAGTCAAGAAGCTCTGGGGCCAACGTCCTGACTTTC
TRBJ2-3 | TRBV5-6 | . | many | CASSFSLFSGTDTQYF | TGTGCCAGCAGCTTTTCCCTGTTCTCGGGGACAGATACGCAGTATTTT
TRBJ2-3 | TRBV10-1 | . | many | CATGHGGSSDTQYF | TGCGCCACCGGCCATGGCGGATCCTCCGATACGCAGTATTTT
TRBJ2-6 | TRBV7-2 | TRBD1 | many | CAAGQGVAGANVLTF | TGTGCCGCAGGACAGGGGGTGGCTGGGGCCAACGTCCTGACTTTC
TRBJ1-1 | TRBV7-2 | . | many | CASSFFLNTEAFF | TGTGCCAGCAGCTTCTTTTTAAACACTGAAGCTTTCTTT
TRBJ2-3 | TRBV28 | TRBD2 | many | CASQIIAGGTDTQYF | TGTGCCAGCCAAATCATAGCGGGGGGAACAGATACGCAGTATTTT
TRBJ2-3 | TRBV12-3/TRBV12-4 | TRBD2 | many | CASSKTSGIPGTDTQYF | TGTGCCAGCAGCAAGACTAGCGGGATCCCTGGGACAGATACGCAGTATTTT